The rows below give T cell receptor beta chains drawn from one sample of a study of cytomegalovirus exposure and HLA in healthy donors. Sequenced by immunoSEQ multiplex PCR; TCRdb stores in-frame clones only, minus some. This sample's table reports 110,000 to 150,000 clones. Sequenced input: PBMCs. The source of these receptors is a woman aged 18-29 years in good health and CMV-seronegative. Each CDR3 is given with its conserved first and last residue. A D gene is named only where the DNA matches it firmly.

v_call	d_call	j_call	cdr3_aa	cdr3_nt
TRBV10-2	NA	TRBJ2-1	CASSESDSSQYNEQFF	TGCGCCAGCAGTGAGAGCGACTCTTCACAATACAATGAGCAGTTCTTC
TRBV5-8	TRBD1	TRBJ1-4	CASRKGQGALDEKLFF	TGTGCCAGCAGGAAGGGACAGGGAGCCCTCGACGAAAAACTGTTTTTT
TRBV2	TRBD1	TRBJ1-1	CASSVRGLGTEAFF	TGTGCCAGCAGTGTGAGGGGGCTAGGGACTGAAGCTTTCTTT
TRBV19	TRBD2	TRBJ2-1	CASKWIAGGSEQFF	TGTGCCAGTAAGTGGATAGCGGGAGGAAGTGAGCAGTTCTTC
TRBV19	TRBD1	TRBJ1-5	CASSKLGQAANQPQHF	TGTGCCAGTAGTAAACTGGGACAGGCTGCCAATCAGCCCCAGCATTTT
TRBV7-2	NA	TRBJ2-5	CASSRGLTGETQYF	TGTGCCAGCAGCCGGGGACTCACGGGGGAGACCCAGTACTTC
TRBV7-6	NA	TRBJ2-7	CASSSGWAGQYF	TGTGCCAGCAGCTCAGGTTGGGCAGGGCAGTACTTC
TRBV29-1	TRBD1	TRBJ2-5	CSVMTGKETQYF	TGCAGCGTTATGACAGGGAAAGAGACCCAGTACTTC
TRBV20-1	NA	TRBJ2-1	CSASFQIEQFF	TGCAGTGCTAGTTTTCAGATTGAGCAGTTCTTC
TRBV5-1	TRBD1	TRBJ2-2	CASSPRTGGAMGELFF	TGCGCCAGCAGCCCACGGACAGGGGGCGCGATGGGGGAGCTGTTTTTT
TRBV5-6	TRBD1	TRBJ1-2	CASSLAGTGVFYGYTF	TGTGCCAGCAGCTTGGCCGGGACAGGGGTTTTCTATGGCTACACCTTC
TRBV13	NA	TRBJ2-1	CASSFGERSYNEQFF	TGTGCCAGCAGCTTCGGGGAGAGGTCCTACAATGAGCAGTTCTTC
TRBV25-1	NA	TRBJ2-1	CASSEYYKSYNEQFF	TGTGCCAGCAGTGAATATTACAAATCCTACAATGAGCAGTTCTTC
TRBV19	TRBD1	TRBJ2-3	CASSPWGQGGDSDTQYF	TGTGCCAGTAGCCCCTGGGGACAGGGGGGAGACTCAGATACGCAGTATTTT
TRBV23-1	TRBD1	TRBJ1-4	CASRKMTGWGEKLFF	TGCGCCAGCAGGAAGATGACAGGGTGGGGTGAAAAACTGTTTTTT
TRBV10-2	NA	TRBJ1-2	CASSGTGGRGVNYGYTF	TGCGCCAGCAGTGGGACGGGTGGTCGCGGGGTTAACTATGGCTACACCTTC
TRBV5-1	NA	TRBJ2-6	CASKLGGANVLTF	TGCGCCAGCAAGTTGGGCGGGGCCAACGTCCTGACTTTC
TRBV27	TRBD2	TRBJ2-1	CASSRTSGTNEQFF	TGTGCCAGCAGTCGGACTAGCGGAACGAATGAGCAGTTCTTC
TRBV30	NA	TRBJ1-1	CAWTGDTEAFF	TGTGCCTGGACGGGGGACACTGAAGCTTTCTTT
TRBV19	TRBD1	TRBJ1-1	CASSTQGAVSTEAFF	TGTGCCAGTAGTACACAGGGGGCGGTTTCCACTGAAGCTTTCTTT
TRBV21-1	NA	TRBJ1-5	CASSAKGRDREILSNQPQHF	TGTGCCAGCAGCGCCAAGGGTCGGGACAGGGAGATCCTGAGCAATCAGCCCCAGCATTTT
TRBV10-3	NA	TRBJ1-1	CAISAGQTEAFF	TGTGCCATCAGTGCAGGACAAACTGAAGCTTTCTTT
TRBV4-2	TRBD2	TRBJ2-1	CASSPPLGTSGGGLQFF	TGTGCCAGCAGCCCACCCCTAGGGACTAGCGGGGGTGGATTGCAGTTCTTC
TRBV6-5	NA	TRBJ2-2	CASSPGSRTGELFF	TGTGCCAGCAGTCCAGGGTCACGCACCGGGGAGCTGTTTTTT
TRBV18	NA	TRBJ2-7	CASSPPSVAYEQYF	TGTGCCAGCTCACCACCTAGCGTTGCCTACGAGCAGTACTTC
TRBV6-6	NA	TRBJ1-2	CASSYDVGGGLGGYTF	TGTGCCAGCAGTTACGACGTAGGGGGGGGCTTGGGTGGCTACACCTTC
TRBV19	NA	TRBJ2-1	CASSRQYNEQFF	TGTGCCAGTAGCCGACAGTACAATGAGCAGTTCTTC
TRBV4-1	TRBD1	TRBJ2-7	CASSWAGGYEQYF	TGCGCCAGCAGCTGGGCAGGGGGCTACGAGCAGTACTTC
TRBV7-9	TRBD2	TRBJ2-7	CASSSGTRSYEQYF	TGTGCCAGCAGCTCCGGGACTAGATCCTACGAGCAGTACTTC
TRBV7-9	TRBD2	TRBJ2-3	CASSSSGRGHRGTQYF	TGTGCCAGCAGCTCGAGCGGGAGGGGTCATAGAGGTACGCAGTATTTT
TRBV15	NA	TRBJ1-3	CATSRDGTGGNTIYF	TGTGCCACCAGCAGAGATGGAACAGGGGGAAACACCATATATTTT
TRBV6-1	TRBD2	TRBJ2-5	CASSFLAGGQETQYF	TGTGCCAGCAGTTTTTTAGCGGGAGGGCAAGAGACCCAGTACTTC
TRBV11-2	NA	TRBJ2-7	CASVAGGGGFRREQYF	TGTGCCAGCGTTGCAGGTGGTGGCGGGTTCCGAAGGGAGCAGTACTTC
TRBV9	TRBD2	TRBJ2-2	CASSVGLAGYVGELFF	TGTGCCAGCAGCGTCGGACTAGCGGGATACGTCGGGGAGCTGTTTTTT
TRBV7-9	NA	TRBJ1-2	CASSSLLPNYGYTF	TGTGCCAGCAGCTCTCTCCTCCCTAACTATGGCTACACCTTC
TRBV5-1	NA	TRBJ1-5	CASSSGVANQPQHF	TGCGCCAGCAGCTCAGGGGTGGCCAATCAGCCCCAGCATTTT
TRBV25-1	NA	TRBJ1-1	CASEPLGQHTEAFF	TGTGCCAGCGAGCCCTTGGGGCAGCACACTGAAGCTTTCTTT
TRBV4-3	TRBD2	TRBJ2-1	CASSQDPRGAREQFF	TGCGCCAGCAGCCAAGATCCGCGGGGGGCCCGTGAGCAGTTCTTC
TRBV5-1	TRBD1	TRBJ1-4	CASSLGGQAVAEKLFF	TGCGCCAGCAGCTTGGGGGGACAGGCGGTTGCTGAAAAACTGTTTTTT
TRBV5-5	NA	TRBJ1-5	CASSHPHWVKVAQGQPQHF	TGTGCCAGCAGCCACCCCCATTGGGTTAAGGTGGCACAGGGTCAGCCCCAGCATTTT
TRBV19	TRBD2	TRBJ2-1	CASSTAGGLGNEQFF	TGTGCCAGTAGTACCGCGGGAGGTCTGGGGAATGAGCAGTTCTTC
TRBV27	TRBD2	TRBJ2-2	CARGTSGRVYGDTGELFF	TGTGCCAGGGGAACTAGCGGGAGGGTTTATGGGGACACCGGGGAGCTGTTTTTT